The 8 T cell receptor beta chains below come from one sample, sequenced in a study of T cell responses to AZD1222 COVID-19 vaccine. The data were produced by immunoSEQ multiplex PCR, yet TCRdb's version contains in-frame clones alone and is incomplete. The sample includes 160,000 or so clones, approximately 94% of them seen just once. Sequenced here: peripheral blood, sampled 28 days after the second AZD1222 dose. These receptors all stem from an adult who received the AZD1222 COVID-19 vaccine.

The J gene is TRBJ1-6, the V gene TRBV19; D possibly corresponds to TRBD1 (5 bases). CDR3 length equals 14 residues. In germline, CDR1 is LNHDA, CDR2 SQIVND (reference sequence). Between the trimmed V and J ends, which lost 5 bases and 10 bases, there was a span of 15 bases. The CDR3 spells CASSPGGWVSPLHF. In DNA, the CDR3 is TGTGCCAGTAGTCCCGGGGGTTGGGTGTCACCCCTCCACTTT.

CDR3 nucleotide sequence: TGTGCCAGCAGCTGGGGACAGTCAACTAATGAAAAACTGTTTTTT. It encodes CASSWGQSTNEKLFF. V gene TRBV5-8 combines with J gene TRBJ1-4; TRBD1 aligns across 7 bases. Germline trimming cut 3 bases from V and 0 bases from J; bases unmatched to any gene: 2. Germline CDR1 and CDR2: SGHTS and YDEGEE. The CDR3 covers 15 residues.

V and J are TRBV19 and TRBJ2-1; 10 nucleotides line up with TRBD2. The CDR3 extends over 19 amino acids. V dropped 3 bases and J dropped 2; count of bases not matched to a gene: 13. CDR1 and CDR2 (germline): LNHDA, SQIVND (reference sequence). The CDR3 DNA reads as TGTGCCAGTAGTATTTCCGGGACTAGCGAGGGGGCCCCCTACAATGAGCAGTTCTTC. Encoded protein: CASSISGTSEGAPYNEQFF. The variable domain in full, completed from reference TRBV19 and TRBJ2-1, reads DGGITQSPKYLFRKEGQNVTLSCEQNLNHDAMYWYRQDPGQGLRLIYYSQIVNDFQKGDIAEGYSVSREKKESFPLTVTSAQKNPTAFYLCASSISGTSEGAPYNEQFFGPGTRLTVL.

The chain recombines TRBV11-2 with TRBJ2-5; a weak D match, TRBD2 (6 bases). The V and J ends lost 3 bases and 2 bases respectively, with 13 bases between them. Looked up from germline, CDR1 is SGHAT and CDR2 is FQNNGV. This CDR3 region has 15 residues. DNA of the CDR3: TGTGCCAGCAGCTTTCCGGGAGTGGGGCAAGAGACCCAGTACTTC. This codes for CASSFPGVGQETQYF.

This clone was seen only once. The chain links TRBV3-1 (or the pseudogene TRBV3-2) to TRBJ1-1, with unresolved D. Trimming left V 4 bases short and J 3 bases short, with 12 bases between. The CDR3 totals 14 residues. Germline-derived CDR1 and CDR2 are LGHDT and YNNKEL (reference sequence). The CDR3 coding sequence is TGTGCCAGCAGCCCAGTCGTAAGGGACACTGAAGCTTTCTTT. Translating it yields CASSPVVRDTEAFF.

This clone showed up just once. The chain has TRBV5-1 and TRBJ2-7; D unclear. Germline loops: CDR1 SGHRS, CDR2 YFSETQ. The CDR3 length is 12 residues. V lost 3 bases, J lost 5 bases, and 9 bases lay in between. The CDR3 DNA reads TGCGCCAGCAGCTCATGGCGAGACGAGCAGTACTTC. This codes for CASSSWRDEQYF.

The table lists this clone with a few counts. This chain joins TRBV5-1 and TRBJ2-7, with 10 bases aligning to TRBD1. V dropped 5 bases and J dropped 7; count of bases not matched to a gene: 3. The CDR3 length is 12 residues. Per germline, CDR1 SGHRS and CDR2 YFSETQ. CDR3 DNA: TGCGCCAGCAGGGGGACAGGGGAAGAGCAGTACTTC. Protein: CASRGTGEEQYF.

The chain carries TRBV30 and TRBJ2-1; 10 positions agree with TRBD1. Germline loops: CDR1 GTSNPN, CDR2 SVGIG (reference sequence). V lost 0 bases and J lost 3; bases outside the gene matches: 14. This CDR3 contains 19 residues. Written as DNA, the CDR3 is TGTGCCTGGAGTGTACTAGGACAGGGGGTACCGGGAGGCTACAATGAGCAGTTCTTC. It specifies CAWSVLGQGVPGGYNEQFF.